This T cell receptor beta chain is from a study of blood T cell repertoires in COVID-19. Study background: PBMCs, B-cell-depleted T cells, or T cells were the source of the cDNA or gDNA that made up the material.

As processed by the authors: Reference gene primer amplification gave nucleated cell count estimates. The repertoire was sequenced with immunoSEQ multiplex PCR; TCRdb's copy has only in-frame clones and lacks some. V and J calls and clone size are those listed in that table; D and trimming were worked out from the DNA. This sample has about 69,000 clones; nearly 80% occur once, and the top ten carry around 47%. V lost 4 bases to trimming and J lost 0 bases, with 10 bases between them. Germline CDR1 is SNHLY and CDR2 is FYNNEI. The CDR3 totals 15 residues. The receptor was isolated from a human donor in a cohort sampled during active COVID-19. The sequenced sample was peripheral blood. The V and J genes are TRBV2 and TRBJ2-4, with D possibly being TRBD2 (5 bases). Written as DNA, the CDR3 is TGTGCCAGCAGTGCGGCAGGACTAGCCAAAAACATTCAGTACTTC. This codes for CASSAAGLAKNIQYF.